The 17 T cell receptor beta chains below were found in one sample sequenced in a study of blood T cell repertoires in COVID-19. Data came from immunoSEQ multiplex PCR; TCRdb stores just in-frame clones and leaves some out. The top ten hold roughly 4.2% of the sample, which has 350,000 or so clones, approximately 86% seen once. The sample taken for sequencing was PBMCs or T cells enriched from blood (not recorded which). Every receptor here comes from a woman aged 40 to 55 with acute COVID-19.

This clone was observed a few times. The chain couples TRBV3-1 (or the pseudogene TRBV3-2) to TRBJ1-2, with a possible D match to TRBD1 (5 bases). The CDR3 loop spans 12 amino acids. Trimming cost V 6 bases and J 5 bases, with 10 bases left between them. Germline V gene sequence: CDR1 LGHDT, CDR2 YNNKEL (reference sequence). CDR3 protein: CASSPGKYGYTF. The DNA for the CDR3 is TGTGCCAGCAGTCCAGGGAAGTATGGCTACACCTTC.

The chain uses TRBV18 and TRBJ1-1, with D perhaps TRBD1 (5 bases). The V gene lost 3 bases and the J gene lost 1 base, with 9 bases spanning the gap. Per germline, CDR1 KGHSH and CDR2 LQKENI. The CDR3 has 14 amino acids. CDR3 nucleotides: TGTGCCAGCTCACCCAAGACAGAGAACACTGAAGCTTTCTTT. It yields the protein CASSPKTENTEAFF.

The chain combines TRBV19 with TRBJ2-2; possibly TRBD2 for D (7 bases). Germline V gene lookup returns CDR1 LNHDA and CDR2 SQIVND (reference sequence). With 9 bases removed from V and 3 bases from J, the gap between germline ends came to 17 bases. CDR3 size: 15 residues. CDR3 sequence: CASRGGSADTGELFF. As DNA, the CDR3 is TGTGCCAGCAGGGGAGGGTCGGCGGACACCGGGGAGCTGTTTTTT.

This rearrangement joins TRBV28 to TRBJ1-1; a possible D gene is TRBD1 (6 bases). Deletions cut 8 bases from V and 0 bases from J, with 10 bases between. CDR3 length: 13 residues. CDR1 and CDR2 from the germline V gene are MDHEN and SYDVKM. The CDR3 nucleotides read TGTGCCAGCGGACAGACCATGAACACTGAAGCTTTCTTT. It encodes CASGQTMNTEAFF.

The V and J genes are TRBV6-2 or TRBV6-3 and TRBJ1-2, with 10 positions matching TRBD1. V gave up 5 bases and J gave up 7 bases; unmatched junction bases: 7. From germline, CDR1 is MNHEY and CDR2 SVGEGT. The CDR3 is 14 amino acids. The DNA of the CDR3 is TGTGCCAGCAGTAGGGGACAGGGGAGCCGTGGCTACACCTTC. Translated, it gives CASSRGQGSRGYTF.

CDR3 DNA: TGTGCCAGCAGCTTAAATCAGGGGGCGGTCGGCTACACCTTC. Protein: CASSLNQGAVGYTF. This rearrangement joins TRBV7-2 to TRBJ1-2; 8 bases line up with TRBD1. The CDR3 sequence is 14 residues long. Trimming at V came to 2 bases and at J to 8 bases, leaving 7 bases not matched to a gene. Germline CDR1 and CDR2: SGHTA and FQGNSA. Supplemented by reference TRBV7-2 and TRBJ1-2, the full variable domain reads GAGVSQSPSNKVTEKGKDVELRCDPISGHTALYWYRQSLGQGLEFLIYFQGNSAPDKSGLPSDRFSAERTGGSVSTLTIQRTQQEDSAVYLCASSLNQGAVGYTFGSGTRLTVV.

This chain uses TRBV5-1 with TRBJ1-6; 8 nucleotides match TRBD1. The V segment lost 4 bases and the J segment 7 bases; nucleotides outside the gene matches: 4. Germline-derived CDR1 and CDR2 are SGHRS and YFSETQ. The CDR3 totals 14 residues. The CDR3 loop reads CASSLDRVNSPLHF. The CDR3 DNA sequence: TGCGCCAGCAGCCTGGACAGGGTCAATTCACCCCTCCACTTT. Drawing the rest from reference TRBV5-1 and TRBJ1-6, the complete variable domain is KAGVTQTPRYLIKTRGQQVTLSCSPISGHRSVSWYQQTPGQGLQFLFEYFSETQRNKGNFPGRFSGRQFSNSRSEMNVSTLELGDSALYLCASSLDRVNSPLHFGNGTRLTVT.

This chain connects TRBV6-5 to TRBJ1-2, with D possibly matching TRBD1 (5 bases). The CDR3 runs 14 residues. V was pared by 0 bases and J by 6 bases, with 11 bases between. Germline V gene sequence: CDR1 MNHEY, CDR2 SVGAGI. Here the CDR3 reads CASSYSGMGHGYTF. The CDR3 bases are TGTGCCAGCAGTTACTCGGGGATGGGGCATGGCTACACCTTC.

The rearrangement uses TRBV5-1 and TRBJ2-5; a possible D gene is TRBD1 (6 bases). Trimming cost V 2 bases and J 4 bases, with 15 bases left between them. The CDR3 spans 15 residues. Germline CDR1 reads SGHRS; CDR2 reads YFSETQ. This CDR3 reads CASSLTGIRGETQYF. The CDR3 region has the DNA TGCGCCAGCAGCTTAACAGGGATTCGGGGAGAGACCCAGTACTTC.

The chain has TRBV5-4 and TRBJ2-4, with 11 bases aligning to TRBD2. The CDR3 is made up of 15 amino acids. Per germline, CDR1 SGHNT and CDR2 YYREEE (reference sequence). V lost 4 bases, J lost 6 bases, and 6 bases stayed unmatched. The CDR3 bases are TGTGCCAGCAGCAACGTTAGCGGGGGGGCAAACATTCAGTACTTC. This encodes CASSNVSGGANIQYF.

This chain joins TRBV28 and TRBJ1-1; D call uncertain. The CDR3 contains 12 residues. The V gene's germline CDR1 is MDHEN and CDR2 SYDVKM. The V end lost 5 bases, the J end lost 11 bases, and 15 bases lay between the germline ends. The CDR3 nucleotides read TGTGCCAGCAGTATCCTGTGGGAGGAGGCTTTCTTT. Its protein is CASSILWEEAFF. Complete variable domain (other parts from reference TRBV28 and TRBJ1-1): DVKVTQSSRYLVKRTGEKVFLECVQDMDHENMFWYRQDPGLGLRLIYFSYDVKMKEKGDIPEGYSVSREKKERFSLILESASTNQTSMYLCASSILWEEAFFGQGTRLTVV.

The CDR3 bases are TGTGCCAGCAGGTACCCCAGGACAGGGGGCGCAGGCGGGGAGCTGTTTTTT. Its translation is CASRYPRTGGAGGELFF. The chain carries TRBV6-2 or TRBV6-3 and TRBJ2-2, with 11 positions matching TRBD1. There are 17 residues in the CDR3. The ends lost 6 bases at V and 7 bases at J; junction bases unmatched: 13. Germline V CDR1 and CDR2: MNHEY, SVGEGT.

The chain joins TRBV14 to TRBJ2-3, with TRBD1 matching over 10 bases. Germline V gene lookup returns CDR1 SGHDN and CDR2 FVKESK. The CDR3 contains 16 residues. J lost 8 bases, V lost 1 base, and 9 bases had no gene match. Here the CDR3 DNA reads TGTGCCAGCAGCCAAGCGCCGGGACAGGGGCCGGGTACGCAGTATTTT. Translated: CASSQAPGQGPGTQYF.

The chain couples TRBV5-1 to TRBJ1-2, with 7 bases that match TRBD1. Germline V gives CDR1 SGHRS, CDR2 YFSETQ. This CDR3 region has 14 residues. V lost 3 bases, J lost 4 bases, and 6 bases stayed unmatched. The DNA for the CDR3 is TGCGCCAGCAGCTCGCAGACAGGGAGCTATGGCTACACCTTC. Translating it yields CASSSQTGSYGYTF.

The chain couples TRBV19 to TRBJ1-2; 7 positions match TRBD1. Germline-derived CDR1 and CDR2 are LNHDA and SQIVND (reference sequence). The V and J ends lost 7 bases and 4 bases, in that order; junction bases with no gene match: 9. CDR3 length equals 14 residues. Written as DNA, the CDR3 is TGTGCCAGTATGGTTCGTGGACAGGCCTATGGCTACACCTTC. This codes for CASMVRGQAYGYTF.

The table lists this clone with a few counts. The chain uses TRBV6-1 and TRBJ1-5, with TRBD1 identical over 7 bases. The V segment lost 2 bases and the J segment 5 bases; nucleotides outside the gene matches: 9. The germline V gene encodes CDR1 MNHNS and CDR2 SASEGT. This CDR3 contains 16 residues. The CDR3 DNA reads TGTGCCAGCAGTGAAAGGAGTACAGGGGCTCATCAGCCCCAGCATTTT. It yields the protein CASSERSTGAHQPQHF.

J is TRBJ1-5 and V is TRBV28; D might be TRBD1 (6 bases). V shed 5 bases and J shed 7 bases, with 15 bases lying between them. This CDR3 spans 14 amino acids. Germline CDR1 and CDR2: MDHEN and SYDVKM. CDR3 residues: CASSPRQVGQPQHF. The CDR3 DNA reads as TGTGCCAGCAGTCCACGACAGGTCGGGCAGCCCCAGCATTTT.